Only a few counts were recorded for the clone carrying this TCR beta chain. The data were obtained in a study of identical twins. TCRdb used MiXCR to reprocess the 5' RACE reads, holding one entry per CDR3 protein. The table lists around 1.7 million distinct CDR3 sequences, 25% to 35% of them singletons, with around 0.25% in the top ten. This receptor was taken from a newborn girl in good health. Sequenced input: cord blood.

The CDR3 coding sequence is TGCAGCGCCCTAGGTGGCAGAGCCTACGAGCAGTACTTC. It codes for CSALGGRAYEQYF. J is TRBJ2-7 and V is TRBV29-1; D is undetermined. Germline CDR1 reads SQVTM; CDR2 reads ANQGSEA. Trimming stripped 7 bases from V and 2 bases from J, with 15 bases between. This CDR3 contains 13 residues.